The T cell receptor beta chain described here comes from a study of CD8 T cell repertoires and HIV-1 epitope variants. Study overall: T cells were stimulated with Twenty-five Gag and Nef peptides separately. Controls included no peptide, Ebola AY9 epitope, and a CMV, EBV, flu pool.

Some clones are missing from TCRdb's copy, which holds only in-frame ones; the method was immunoSEQ multiplex PCR. The sample holds roughly 4,900 clones, 66% seen once. Germline trimming cut 4 bases from V and 3 bases from J; bases unmatched to any gene: 12. The CDR3 covers 16 residues. Germline V gives CDR1 SGHRS, CDR2 YFSETQ. A remark on this clone: The antigen is unknown.

Material for sequencing was cultured CD8+ T cells derived from PBMCs. This TCR came from a male donor with HIV. This sequence joins TRBV5-1 and TRBJ1-2; 7 bases align to TRBD1. The CDR3 bases are TGCGCCAGCAGCACAAACTTCGACAGGGCTGACTATGGCTACACCTTC. Translating it yields CASSTNFDRADYGYTF.